The clone carrying this T cell receptor (beta chain) rates as medium-sized (0.01 to 0.1%). Reverse transcription of blood and skin TCR RNA was primed at alpha and beta constant regions. MiXCR was run by TCRdb on the UMI-ligation and nested PCR reads, yielding one entry per CDR3 protein. The sample yields over 15,000 distinct CDR3 sequences, approximately 9.7% seen once. This entry belongs to a study of naive and memory T cell subsets. Indicated treatment: skin biopsy from PPD injection site in Mantoux-positive individual. Unsorted total RNA, roughly 1 to 1,100 ng, was DNase treated before reverse transcription. Skin biopsies came from PPD injection sites in Mantoux-positive individuals. The TCR sequence derives from an adult in good health. The sample consisted of skin, taken from a tuberculin skin test site.

CDR3 protein: CASSPRDRATLAKNIQYF. Here the CDR3 DNA reads TGTGCCAGCAGCCCCCGGGACAGGGCGACTTTAGCCAAAAACATTCAGTACTTC. The chain employs TRBV6-2 or TRBV6-3 and TRBJ2-4, with TRBD1 matching over 9 bases. V lost 6 bases to trimming and J lost 0 bases; unmatched junction nucleotides: 12. Germline V gene data show CDR1 as MNHEY and CDR2 as SVGEGT. CDR3 size: 18 residues.